One sample yielded the 5 T cell receptor beta chains listed below, sequenced in a study of Graves' ophthalmopathy and Graves' hyperthyroidism. Scientists amplified the TCR beta CDR3 regions from RNA transcripts. A first-round RT-PCR used HTBI primers, followed by a second-round multiplex PCR. TCRdb reprocessed the multiplex PCR reads via MiXCR and lists one record per CDR3 protein. The data show 650,000 to 900,000 distinct CDR3 sequences, with roughly two fifths seen just once and about 40% held by the top ten. Sequenced: peripheral blood. Every receptor here comes from an adult man with Graves' ophthalmopathy.

This clonotype was counted ten times or more. A read error may account for a junction end that differs from germline. CDR3 amino acids: CASSSTGTGYTPQHF. In DNA form, the CDR3 reads TGTGCCAGCAGTTCCACCGGGACAGGGTATACGCCCCAGCATTTT. The chain uses TRBV24-1 and TRBJ1-5, with 9 nucleotides matching TRBD1. This CDR3 is built from 15 residues. Germline assignment: CDR1 KGHDR and CDR2 SFDVKD.

This clonotype was observed a handful of times. J is TRBJ1-6 and V is TRBV2; no firm D call. This CDR3 has 17 residues. Germline loops: CDR1 SNHLY, CDR2 FYNNEI. The V end lost 10 bases, the J end lost 4 bases, and 23 bases lay between the germline ends. CDR3 in amino acids: CATSGESGSGYNSPLHF. CDR3 coding DNA: TGTGCCACCTCCGGCGAAAGTGGAAGTGGATATAATTCACCCCTCCACTTT.

Worth noting for this clonotype: It differs at one base from a far larger clone, so likely a read error. The V and J genes are TRBV7-2 and TRBJ1-2; D is perhaps TRBD1 (6 bases). The CDR3 runs to 13 residues. Per the germline V gene, CDR1 is SGHTA and CDR2 is FQGNSA. In DNA, the CDR3 is TGTGCCAGCAGCTTATCTGGGGGCTATGGCTGCACCTTC. As protein: CASSLSGGYGCTF. Together with reference TRBV7-2 and TRBJ1-2, the CDR3 gives the full variable domain: GAGVSQSPSNKVTEKGKDVELRCDPISGHTALYWYRQSLGQGLEFLIYFQGNSAPDKSGLPSDRFSAERTGGSVSTLTIQRTQQEDSAVYLCASSLSGGYGCTFGSGTRLTVV.

The chain is built from TRBV7-9 and TRBJ2-7; 8 nucleotides align to TRBD1. After removal of 5 bases from V and 9 bases from J, the junction contained 12 bases not matched to a gene. CDR3 length: 14 residues. Germline CDR1 and CDR2: SEHNR and FQNEAQ (reference sequence). The CDR3 protein is CASSHDRGAWAQYF. The CDR3 bases are TGTGCCAGCAGCCACGACAGGGGCGCATGGGCGCAGTACTTC.

Turning to this clonotype: A junction boundary mismatches the germline segment, possibly from a read error. The V call is TRBV10-3, the J call TRBJ2-6; D is possibly TRBD1 (5 bases). This CDR3 is 18 amino acids long. CDR1 is ENHRY and CDR2 is SYGVKD in the germline V gene. The chain's CDR3 is CASSYSFRQSSGANVLTF. The DNA of the CDR3 is TGTGCCAGCAGTTACTCGTTTAGACAGTCCTCTGGGGCCAACGTCCTGACTTTC.